This TCR beta chain was identified in a study of identical twins. General observations from the study: High-abundance cord blood beta clonotypes had fewer insertions; memory repertoires showed none. Those out-of-frame alpha sequences shared by twins showed an excess of low generation probability.

The J segment lost 4 bases and the V segment lost 7 bases, leaving 12 bases of the junction unmatched. The CDR3 consists of 15 residues. In germline, CDR1 is SQVTM, CDR2 ANQGSEA. TCRdb re-analysed the 5' RACE reads in MiXCR, keeping a single row per CDR3 protein. Of 1.5 million or so distinct CDR3 sequences listed, about 30% are singletons. Points on this clonotype: Antigen specificity is unknown.

The chain recombines TRBV29-1 with TRBJ1-3; 8 bases are shared with TRBD1. The specimen sequenced was cord blood. The receptor's source is a newborn girl in good health. In nucleotides, the CDR3 is TGCAGCGCCCTAACTAGGGACAGGCCAGGAAACACCATATATTTT. The encoded protein is CSALTRDRPGNTIYF.